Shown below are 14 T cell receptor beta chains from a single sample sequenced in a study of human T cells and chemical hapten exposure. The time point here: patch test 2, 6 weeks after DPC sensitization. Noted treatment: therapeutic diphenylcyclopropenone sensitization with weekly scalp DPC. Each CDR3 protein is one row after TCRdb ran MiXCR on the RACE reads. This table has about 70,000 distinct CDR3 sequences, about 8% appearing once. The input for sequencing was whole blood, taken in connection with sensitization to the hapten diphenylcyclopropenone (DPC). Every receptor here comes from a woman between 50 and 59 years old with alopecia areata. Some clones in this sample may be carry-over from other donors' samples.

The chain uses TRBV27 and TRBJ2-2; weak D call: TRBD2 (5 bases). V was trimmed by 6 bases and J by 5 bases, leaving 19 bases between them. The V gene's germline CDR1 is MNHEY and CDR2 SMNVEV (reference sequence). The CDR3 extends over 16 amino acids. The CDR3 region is CASRVGVRGITGELFF. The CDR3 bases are TGTGCCAGCAGGGTAGGAGTTCGGGGTATTACCGGGGAGCTGTTTTTT.

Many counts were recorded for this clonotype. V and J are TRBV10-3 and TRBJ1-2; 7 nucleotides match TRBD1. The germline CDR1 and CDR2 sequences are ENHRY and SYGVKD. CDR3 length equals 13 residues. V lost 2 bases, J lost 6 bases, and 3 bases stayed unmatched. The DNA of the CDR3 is TGTGCCATCAGTGAGACAGGGGAAGATGGCTACACCTTC. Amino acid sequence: CAISETGEDGYTF.

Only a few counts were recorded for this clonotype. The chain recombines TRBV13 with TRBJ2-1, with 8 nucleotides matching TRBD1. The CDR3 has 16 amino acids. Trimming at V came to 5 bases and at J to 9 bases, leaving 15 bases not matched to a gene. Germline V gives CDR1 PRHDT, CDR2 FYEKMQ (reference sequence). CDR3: CASSPTGTGGLSEQFF. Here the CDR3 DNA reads TGTGCCAGCAGCCCCACCGGGACAGGTGGGCTTAGTGAGCAGTTCTTC.

The DNA for the CDR3 is TGCAGTGCTCGGACCGGGACTTTGGGGGACGAGCAGTACTTC. Residues: CSARTGTLGDEQYF. The chain carries TRBV20-1 and TRBJ2-7; tentative D call: TRBD2 (6 bases). The CDR3 extends over 14 amino acids. Germline V gives CDR1 DFQATT, CDR2 SNEGSKA (reference sequence). V lost 5 bases and J lost 5, with 19 bases in between.

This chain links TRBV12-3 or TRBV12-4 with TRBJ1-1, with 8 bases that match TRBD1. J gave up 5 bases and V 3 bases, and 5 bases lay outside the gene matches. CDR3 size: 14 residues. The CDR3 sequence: CASSFGQGETEAFF. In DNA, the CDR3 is TGTGCCAGCAGTTTTGGACAGGGAGAAACTGAAGCTTTCTTT.

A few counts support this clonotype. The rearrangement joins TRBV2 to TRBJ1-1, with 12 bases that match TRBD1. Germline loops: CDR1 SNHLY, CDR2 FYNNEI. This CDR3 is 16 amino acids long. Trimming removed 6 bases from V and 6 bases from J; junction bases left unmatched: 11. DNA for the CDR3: TGTGCCAGCAGCCCGGGACAGGGGGCCGGTAACGCTGAAGCTTTCTTT. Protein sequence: CASSPGQGAGNAEAFF.

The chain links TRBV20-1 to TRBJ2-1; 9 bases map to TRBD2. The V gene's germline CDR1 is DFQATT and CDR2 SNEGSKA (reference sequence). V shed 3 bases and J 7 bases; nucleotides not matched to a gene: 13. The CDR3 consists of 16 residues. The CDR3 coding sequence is TGCAGTGCTAGTCCCCCAGCGGGGGGCGGAGGAAATGAGCAGTTCTTC. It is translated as CSASPPAGGGGNEQFF.

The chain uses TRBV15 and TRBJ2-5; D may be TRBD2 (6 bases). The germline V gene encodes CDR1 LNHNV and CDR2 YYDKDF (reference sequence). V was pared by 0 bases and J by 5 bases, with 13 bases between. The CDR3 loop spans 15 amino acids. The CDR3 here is CATSRDSGGVETQYF. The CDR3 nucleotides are TGTGCCACCAGCAGAGATAGCGGCGGGGTCGAGACCCAGTACTTC.

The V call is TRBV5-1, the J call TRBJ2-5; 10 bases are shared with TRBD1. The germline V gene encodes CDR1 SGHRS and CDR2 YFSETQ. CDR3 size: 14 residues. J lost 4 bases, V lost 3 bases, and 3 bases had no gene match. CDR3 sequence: CASSSGQGTETQYF. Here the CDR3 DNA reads TGCGCCAGCAGCTCGGGACAGGGGACAGAGACCCAGTACTTC.

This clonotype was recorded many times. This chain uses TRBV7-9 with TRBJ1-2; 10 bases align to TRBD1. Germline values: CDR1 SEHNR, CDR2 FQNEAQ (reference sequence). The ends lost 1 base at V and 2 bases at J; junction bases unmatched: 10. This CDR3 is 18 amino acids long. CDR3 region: CASSLGAKGQGPNYGYTF. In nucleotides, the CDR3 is TGTGCCAGCAGCTTAGGAGCAAAGGGACAGGGGCCGAACTATGGCTACACCTTC.

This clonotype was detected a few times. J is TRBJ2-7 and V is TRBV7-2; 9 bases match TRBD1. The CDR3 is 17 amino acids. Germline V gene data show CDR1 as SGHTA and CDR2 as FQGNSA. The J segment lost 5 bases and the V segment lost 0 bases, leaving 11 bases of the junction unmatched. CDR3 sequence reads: CASSLAGGGTGLHEQYF. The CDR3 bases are TGTGCCAGCAGCTTAGCGGGCGGAGGGACAGGGCTGCACGAGCAGTACTTC.

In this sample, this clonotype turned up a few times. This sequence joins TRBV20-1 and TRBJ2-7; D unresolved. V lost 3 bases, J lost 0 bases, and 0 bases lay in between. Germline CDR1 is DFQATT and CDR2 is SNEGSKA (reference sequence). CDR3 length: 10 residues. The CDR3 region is CSASSYEQYF. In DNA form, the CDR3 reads TGCAGTGCTAGCTCCTACGAGCAGTACTTC.

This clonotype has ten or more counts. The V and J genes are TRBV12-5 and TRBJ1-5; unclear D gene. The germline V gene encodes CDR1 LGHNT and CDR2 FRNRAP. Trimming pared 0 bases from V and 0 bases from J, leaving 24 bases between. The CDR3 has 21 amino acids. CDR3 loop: CASGLVPMRTLITFSNQPQHF. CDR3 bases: TGTGCTAGTGGTTTGGTACCCATGCGGACCCTGATCACTTTTAGCAATCAGCCCCAGCATTTT.

CDR3 residues: CASSQEWAGSYNEQFF. CDR3 DNA: TGTGCCAGCAGCCAAGAGTGGGCAGGTTCCTACAATGAGCAGTTCTTC. V is TRBV4-2 and J is TRBJ2-1; D is undetermined. V was trimmed by 0 bases and J by 1 base, leaving 10 bases between them. The length of the CDR3 is 16 residues. Germline lookup yields CDR1 LGHNA and CDR2 YNFKEQ.